This T cell receptor (beta chain) was recovered during a study of blood T cell repertoires in COVID-19. Study-wide background: The United States, Italy and Spain provided the acute and convalescent COVID-19 samples. Sources were T cells, B-cell-depleted T cells, or PBMCs; the material itself was cDNA or gDNA.

Germline V gives CDR1 SGHTA, CDR2 FQGTGA. V shed 6 bases, J shed 5 bases, and the junction held 5 bases outside the gene matches. CDR3 length: 15 amino acids. Original processing notes: Researchers report that nucleated cell counts were estimated from reference gene primer amplification. Sequencing was performed with immunoSEQ multiplex PCR; in TCRdb, only in-frame clones are kept and a portion is missing. V and J calls plus clone size are reproduced from that table; the DNA served to infer D and trimming. The data hold under 200,000 clones, with roughly 84% observed a single time. This clone was observed a single time.

This receptor was identified in an elderly woman with acute or convalescent COVID-19. This chain uses TRBV7-3 with TRBJ2-3; TRBD2 agrees at 13 bases. The sample taken for sequencing was peripheral blood. CDR3 sequence (DNA): TGTGCCAGCAGACGAGGGACTAGCGGGGAAGATACGCAGTATTTT. It is translated as CASRRGTSGEDTQYF.